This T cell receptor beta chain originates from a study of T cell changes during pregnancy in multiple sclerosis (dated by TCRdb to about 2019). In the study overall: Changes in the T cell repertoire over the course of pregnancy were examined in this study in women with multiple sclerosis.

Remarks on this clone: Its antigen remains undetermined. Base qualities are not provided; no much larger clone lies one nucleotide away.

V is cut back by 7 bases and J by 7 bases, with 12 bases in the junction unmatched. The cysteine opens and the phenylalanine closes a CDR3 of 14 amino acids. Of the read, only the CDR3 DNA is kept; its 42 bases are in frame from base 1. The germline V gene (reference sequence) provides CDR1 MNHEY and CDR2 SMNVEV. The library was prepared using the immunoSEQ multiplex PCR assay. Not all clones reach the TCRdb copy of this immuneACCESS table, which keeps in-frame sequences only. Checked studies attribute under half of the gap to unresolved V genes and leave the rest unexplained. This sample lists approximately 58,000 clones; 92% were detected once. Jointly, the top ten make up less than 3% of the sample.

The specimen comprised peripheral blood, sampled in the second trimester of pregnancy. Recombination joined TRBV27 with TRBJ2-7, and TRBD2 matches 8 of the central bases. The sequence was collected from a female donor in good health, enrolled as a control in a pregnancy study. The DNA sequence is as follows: TGTGCCAGCACGGCGGGAGGCCTCCTTAGGGAGCAGTACTTC. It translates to CASTAGGLLREQYF.